This T cell receptor (beta chain) was found in a study of tumor-infiltrating lymphocytes in primary liver carcinoma. Without any cell sorting, roughly 20-30 mg of bulk tissue yielded co-extracted RNA and DNA. Total RNA (around 0.45 ug) served as template for TCR beta cDNA synthesis primed by a constant-region primer. Three nested multiplex PCR rounds, a slightly modified ARM-PCR method, built the TCR beta libraries. TRBV1-TRBV30 forward primers and a C-beta reverse primer were used in the first two PCR rounds, which each ran for ten to eleven cycles. Via MiXCR, TCRdb re-called the multiplex PCR reads, giving one row per CDR3 protein. Here the sample spans around 20,000 distinct CDR3 sequences, under 85% being singletons. The CDR3 is made up of 14 amino acids. V lost 3 bases, J lost 5 bases, and 13 bases lay in between. In germline, CDR1 is SGHAT, CDR2 FQDESV (reference sequence). As concerns this clonotype: The conserved phenylalanine or tryptophan is not found at the CDR3 terminus, so this likely reflects a read error.

V usage is TRBV11-1 and J usage is TRBJ1-1; possibly TRBD1 for D (5 bases). Material for sequencing was liver tumor tissue from sampling region 4. Regarding subset: tumor region T4, right-lateral pole. The TCR sequence derives from a woman in her twenties or thirties with primary liver carcinoma and hepatitis B virus infection. The CDR3 DNA reads TGTGCCAGCAGCTTCGGGCAGGGCTATACTGAAGCTTTCACT. It encodes CASSFGQGYTEAFT.